The rows below give T cell receptor beta chains drawn from one sample of a study of Ad26.COV2.S vaccination and SARS-CoV-2 variants. The table came from immunoSEQ multiplex PCR; TCRdb's copy has only in-frame clones and leaves some out. The top ten clones hold approximately 1.5% of a sample with about 680,000 clones, roughly nine tenths of them seen once. Sample: peripheral blood, taken in a trial of Ad26.COV2.S vaccine versus placebo. The receptors here all came from a person between 18 and 65 years old who received the Ad26.COV2.S COVID-19 vaccine or a placebo. Both conserved end residues are part of each CDR3. Fields, in order: CDR3 length, J gene, V gene, CDR3 protein.

len: 14
j_gene: TRBJ2-3
v_gene: TRBV6-4
CDR3aa: CASSVGASTDTQYF

len: 12
j_gene: TRBJ1-4
v_gene: TRBV27
CDR3aa: CASSFQGGKLFF

len: 13
j_gene: TRBJ1-1
v_gene: TRBV5-1
CDR3aa: CASGAQGRAEAFF

len: 11
j_gene: TRBJ1-5
v_gene: TRBV6-2/TRBV6-3
CDR3aa: CASSRRTVQHF

len: 12
j_gene: TRBJ1-1
v_gene: TRBV5-4
CDR3aa: CASSFGGTEAFF

len: 11
j_gene: TRBJ1-2
v_gene: TRBV3-1/TRBV3-2
CDR3aa: CASSHGNGYTF

len: 16
j_gene: TRBJ2-2
v_gene: TRBV7-3
CDR3aa: CASSVQGALNTGELFF

len: 14
j_gene: TRBJ2-7
v_gene: TRBV6-5
CDR3aa: CASSYSGGEYEQYF

len: 16
j_gene: TRBJ2-7
v_gene: TRBV5-4
CDR3aa: CASSLGVPSTGGEQYF

len: 15
j_gene: TRBJ2-5
v_gene: TRBV3-1/TRBV3-2
CDR3aa: CASSLTRKGEETQYF

len: 15
j_gene: TRBJ2-7
v_gene: TRBV5-5
CDR3aa: CASSFSGAEGYEQYF

len: 17
j_gene: TRBJ1-4
v_gene: TRBV30
CDR3aa: CAWSHPDRASTNEKLFF

len: 15
j_gene: TRBJ2-5
v_gene: TRBV3-1/TRBV3-2
CDR3aa: CASSQDGVLAETQYF

len: 12
j_gene: TRBJ1-5
v_gene: TRBV30
CDR3aa: CAWSRGGQPQHF

len: 15
j_gene: TRBJ2-1
v_gene: TRBV4-3
CDR3aa: CASSQDPQGNNEQFF

len: 14
j_gene: TRBJ1-1
v_gene: TRBV18
CDR3aa: CASSPQGWDTEAFF

len: 14
j_gene: TRBJ1-2
v_gene: TRBV6-5
CDR3aa: CASSLRQADYGYTF

len: 15
j_gene: TRBJ1-5
v_gene: TRBV19
CDR3aa: CASTLRAGSNQPQHF

len: 13
j_gene: TRBJ2-3
v_gene: TRBV5-1
CDR3aa: CASSPLAADTQYF

len: 15
j_gene: TRBJ1-2
v_gene: TRBV2
CDR3aa: CASSVGGGLAYGYTF